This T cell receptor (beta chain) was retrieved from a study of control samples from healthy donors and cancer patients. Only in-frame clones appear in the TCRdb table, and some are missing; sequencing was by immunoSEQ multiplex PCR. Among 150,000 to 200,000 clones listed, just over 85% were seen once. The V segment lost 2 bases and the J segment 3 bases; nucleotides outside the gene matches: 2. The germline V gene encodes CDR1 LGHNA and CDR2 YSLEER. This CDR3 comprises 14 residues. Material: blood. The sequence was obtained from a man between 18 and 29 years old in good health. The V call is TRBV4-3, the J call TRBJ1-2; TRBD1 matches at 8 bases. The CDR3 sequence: CASSQTGGDYGYTF. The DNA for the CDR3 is TGCGCCAGCAGCCAAACAGGGGGGGACTATGGCTACACCTTC.